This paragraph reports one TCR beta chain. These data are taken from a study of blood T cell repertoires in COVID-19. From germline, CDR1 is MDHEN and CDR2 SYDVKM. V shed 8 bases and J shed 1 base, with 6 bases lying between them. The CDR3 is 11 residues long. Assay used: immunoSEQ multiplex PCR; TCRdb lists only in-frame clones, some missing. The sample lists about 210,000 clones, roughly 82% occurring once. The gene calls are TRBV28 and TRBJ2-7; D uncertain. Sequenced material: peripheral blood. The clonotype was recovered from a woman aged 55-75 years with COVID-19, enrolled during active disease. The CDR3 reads CASADSYEQYV. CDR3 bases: TGTGCCAGCGCGGATTCCTACGAGCAGTACGTC.